Each of the 14 T cell receptor beta chains below was sequenced from the same sample in a study of T-cell reconstitution after alpha-beta-depleted transplantation in children. The TCRbeta library incorporated unique molecular identifiers. MiXCR, applied by TCRdb to the PCR reads, yields one record per CDR3 protein. The sample lists approximately 400,000 distinct CDR3 sequences, around 9.9% occurring once. Sequencing was performed on PBMCs from the stem cell graft donor, taken from the stem cell graft. These receptors originate from a human donor who donated a stem cell graft to a child with acute myeloid leukemia.

This clonotype was observed a few times. V and J are TRBV3-1 and TRBJ1-2, with D unclear. Germline V gene lookup returns CDR1 LGHDT and CDR2 YNNKEL (reference sequence). The V gene lost 0 bases and the J gene lost 7 bases, with 15 bases spanning the gap. The CDR3 has 15 amino acids. The CDR3 reads CASSQEARKPGGYTF. The CDR3 DNA follows: TGTGCCAGCAGCCAAGAGGCCAGAAAACCAGGTGGCTACACCTTC.

The V gene is TRBV11-1, the J gene TRBJ1-4, with 7 bases matching TRBD1. Germline V gene sequence: CDR1 SGHAT, CDR2 FQDESV (reference sequence). The length of the CDR3 is 14 residues. V dropped 5 bases and J dropped 4; count of bases not matched to a gene: 4. The CDR3 loop is CASSNRDSNEKLFF. The CDR3 bases are TGTGCCAGCAGCAACCGGGACAGTAATGAAAAACTGTTTTTT.

The CDR3 nucleotides read TGTGCCAGCAGTTCCCAGGGGCCTAGCACAGATACGCAGTATTTT. It encodes CASSSQGPSTDTQYF. This rearrangement joins TRBV6-5 to TRBJ2-3, with a possible D match to TRBD1 (6 bases). Deletions cut 4 bases from V and 0 bases from J, with 11 bases between. Germline V CDR1 and CDR2: MNHEY, SVGAGI. The CDR3 consists of 15 residues.

The gene calls are TRBV6-1 and TRBJ2-1, with 13 nucleotides matching TRBD2. This CDR3 spans 15 amino acids. The germline gives CDR1 MNHNS, CDR2 SASEGT. Trimming at V came to 6 bases and at J to 4 bases, leaving 3 bases not matched to a gene. The CDR3 nucleotides read TGTGCCAGCAGGAGACTAGCGGGGGGATACAATGAGCAGTTCTTC. It codes for CASRRLAGGYNEQFF.

The V and J genes are TRBV4-1 and TRBJ2-7, with D possibly TRBD2 on 5 matching bases. This CDR3 region has 15 residues. Germline-derived CDR1 and CDR2 are MGHRA and YSYEKL. V was shortened by 0 bases and J by 3 bases, with 12 bases between the two germline ends. CDR3 in amino acids: CASSQDQSSGYEQYV. DNA for the CDR3: TGCGCCAGCAGCCAAGATCAATCAAGCGGCTACGAGCAGTACGTC.

This clonotype was counted many times. Here the CDR3 reads CSASGGLTDTQYF. The CDR3 DNA sequence: TGCAGTGCCAGCGGGGGGCTCACAGATACGCAGTATTTT. The chain employs TRBV20-1 and TRBJ2-3; TRBD2 matches 9 bases. The CDR3 runs 13 residues. Germline CDR1 and CDR2: DFQATT and SNEGSKA (reference sequence). The V segment lost 6 bases and the J segment 2 bases; nucleotides outside the gene matches: 3.

This clonotype was counted at least ten times. This chain links TRBV20-1 with TRBJ2-1; D not certain. This CDR3 is built from 14 residues. The germline CDR1 and CDR2 sequences are DFQATT and SNEGSKA (reference sequence). The V gene lost 3 bases and the J gene lost 0 bases, with 9 bases spanning the gap. The CDR3 region is CSARYVISYNEQFF. In DNA, the CDR3 is TGCAGTGCTAGGTATGTTATCTCCTACAATGAGCAGTTCTTC.

This clonotype was found a few times. J is TRBJ2-7 and V is TRBV7-6; D tentatively fits TRBD1 or TRBD2 (5 bases each). Trimming removed 4 bases from V and 3 bases from J, with 13 bases in between. Germline V gene data show CDR1 as SGHVS and CDR2 as FNYEAQ. The CDR3 is 14 residues long. CDR3 sequence reads: CASSSRNGGYEQYF. The CDR3 DNA sequence: TGTGCCAGCAGCTCTCGCAATGGGGGCTACGAGCAGTACTTC.

The table lists this clonotype with many counts. The chain couples TRBV29-1 to TRBJ2-7; D is ambiguous. V lost 4 bases, J lost 5 bases, and 12 bases lay in between. Germline assignment: CDR1 SQVTM and CDR2 ANQGSEA. The CDR3 has 12 residues. In DNA, the CDR3 is TGCAGCGTTGCCCAGGTCCCCAACGAGCAGTACTTC. As protein: CSVAQVPNEQYF.

This chain connects TRBV7-2 to TRBJ2-5, with 16 bases identical to TRBD2. The CDR3 covers 16 residues. With 5 bases clipped from V and 2 bases from J, the junction kept 2 bases outside the gene matches. Germline loops: CDR1 SGHTA, CDR2 FQGNSA. This CDR3 is CASSQGLAGGQETQYF. The CDR3 DNA sequence: TGTGCCAGCAGCCAGGGACTAGCGGGAGGGCAAGAGACCCAGTACTTC. Full variable domain (rest looked up from reference TRBV7-2 and TRBJ2-5): GAGVSQSPSNKVTEKGKDVELRCDPISGHTALYWYRQSLGQGLEFLIYFQGNSAPDKSGLPSDRFSAERTGGSVSTLTIQRTQQEDSAVYLCASSQGLAGGQETQYFGPGTRLLVL.

Regarding this clonotype: Relative to the germline gene, one junction end is altered; a read error may explain this. The chain links TRBV3-1 to TRBJ1-1; tentatively, D is TRBD1 (6 bases). The CDR3 has 15 amino acids. Germline CDR1 and CDR2: LGHDT and YNNKEL (reference sequence). CDR3 DNA sequence: TGTGCCACCAGCCAATGGACGGAGGGGGGCACTGAAGCTTTCTTT. It yields the protein CATSQWTEGGTEAFF.

This clonotype was observed a handful of times. The rearrangement joins TRBV5-1 to TRBJ2-1; weak D call: TRBD1 (6 bases). Trimming removed 4 bases from V and 2 bases from J, with 13 bases in between. Germline CDR1 reads SGHRS; CDR2 reads YFSETQ. The CDR3 is 15 residues long. Here the CDR3 DNA reads TGCGCCAGCAGCCCGGACAGACCAGCCTACAATGAGCAGTTCTTC. Its translation is CASSPDRPAYNEQFF.

This clonotype came up a few times. The chain recombines TRBV7-2 with TRBJ2-2, with D unresolved. CDR3 length: 14 residues. From germline, CDR1 is SGHTA and CDR2 FQGNSA. The V and J ends lost 1 base and 3 bases respectively, with 6 bases between them. The CDR3 loop is CASSLVSYTGELFF. Here the CDR3 DNA reads TGTGCCAGCAGCTTAGTCAGCTACACCGGGGAGCTGTTTTTT.

The chain employs TRBV20-1 and TRBJ1-4; a weak D match, TRBD1 (6 bases). The CDR3 runs to 14 residues. V was shortened by 6 bases and J by 8 bases, with 19 bases between the two germline ends. The germline gives CDR1 DFQATT, CDR2 SNEGSKA (reference sequence). CDR3 in DNA: TGCAGTGCGCCGGACAAGACAGGTGCCGAAAAACTGTTTTTT. Encoded protein: CSAPDKTGAEKLFF.